This T cell receptor beta chain was profiled in a study of Graves' ophthalmopathy and Graves' hyperthyroidism (dated by TCRdb to 2017 to 2018). Describing the broader study: A patient counted as having stable hyperthyroidism if there was no progression to ophthalmopathy within 18 months of follow-up. The independent validation cohort included roughly 19 hyperthyroidism patients plus 17 patients who later progressed from hyperthyroidism to ophthalmopathy. T-cell repertoires of thyroid tissue and blood were compared in 5 or 6 hyperthyroidism patients. The study used signatures of the TCR beta repertoire to tell Graves' ophthalmopathy apart from Graves' hyperthyroidism and to predict which patients would progress to ophthalmopathy. Once sampling was done, hyperthyroidism patients were given methimazole at a starting dose of 30 mg daily, while ophthalmopathy patients were given high-dose intravenous methylprednisolone. In total, some 130 blood samples were TCR-sequenced: 40 to 45 ophthalmopathy, over 70 hyperthyroidism and some 17 hyperthyroidism-to-ophthalmopathy patients. To explore V-J signatures that distinguish ophthalmopathy from hyperthyroidism, a discovery set of about a hundred patients was enrolled, made up of 43 with ophthalmopathy and fewer than 60 with stable hyperthyroidism.

Study-wide conclusions, independent of this receptor: Most expanded thyroid clonotypes with a frequency above 0.001 also appeared in blood, which suggests that blood repertoires may reflect the immune response in the thyroid. In validation, the model predicted ophthalmopathy progression with about 71% sensitivity and 72.22% specificity; some 13 predicted patients were CT-confirmed with GO in a median of approximately 6.2 months. In cross-validation, the 13-signature model distinguished ophthalmopathy from stable hyperthyroidism with approximately 90% sensitivity and 81.08% specificity, while in the test set the corresponding values were roughly 80% and 75%. No statistical method was used to set the sample size in advance, and the investigators knew which group each participant was assigned to.

Patients with hyperthyroidism were aged 18 to 65 years, had been newly diagnosed, and had a disease duration of less than 2 months. Patients with other autoimmune diseases, uncontrolled infections, pregnancy or lactation were excluded. Diagnosis was based on clinical symptoms, serum thyroxine, TRAb, thyroid ultrasound and orbital computed tomography. Total RNA was extracted with Trizol reagent and quality-checked on an Agilent 2100 Bioanalyzer. For repertoire sequencing, the TCR beta CDR3 regions were amplified from RNA transcripts. A first-round RT-PCR used HTBI primers with the Qiagen OneStep RT-PCR kit, followed by a second-round multiplex PCR, size selection and purification. The libraries underwent paired-end sequencing with 100 bp reads on an Illumina HiSeq2000. The authors' pipeline ran thus. SOAPnuke was used for read processing, and reads with adapters, uncalled bases, a mean Phred below 15, or no exact constant-primer or identifier match were discarded. High-quality paired reads were merged with COPE v1.2.5. Each unique nucleotide sequence was defined as a clonotype, and clonotypes were aligned to IMGT TRB V, D and J references with MiTCR v1.1. The analysis was limited to V-J combinations with a frequency above 0.0001, which together covered over 98% of repertoires. For each V-J combination, a TCR clonal expansion and chaos score was defined as the ratio of F50 clonal expansion to chaos observed in the TCRdist matrix. Welch's t-statistics and random forest were used to reduce the features to some 13 V-J combinations, which were then used as input to a naive Bayes classifier. Thyroid-blood repertoire similarity was quantified with the Morisita-Horn index. The public reads were reanalyzed by TCRdb: fastp trimming at Q25, MiXCR alignment, in-frame beta chains only. One record per CDR3 amino acid sequence lists the most common genes and DNA. These V and J calls originate from TCRdb's pipeline instead of the authors' own analysis. This sample lists about 500,000 distinct CDR3 sequences; about 40% were detected once. 3.5% to 4.5% of the sample comes from the top ten.

A remark on this clonotype: No antigen is known for it. Base qualities are missing; no much larger clone stands one base away.

The sample comprised peripheral blood or thyroid tissue (not recorded which). The sequence came from an adult man with Graves' hyperthyroidism.

The CDR3 region: CASSPKAESSGNTIYF. The nucleotide sequence reads as follows: TGTGCCAGCAGCCCCAAGGCGGAGAGCTCTGGAAACACCATATATTTT. The chain is made from TRBV11-2 and TRBJ1-3; no confident D gene assignment can be made. The CDR3 spans 16 residues, from the cysteine through the phenylalanine. Here the CDR3 DNA is all that survives: 48 bases in frame from base 1. The V end loses 5 bases and the J end loses 0 bases, and a stretch of 14 bases separates them. As encoded in the germline V gene, CDR1 is SGHAT while CDR2 is FQNNGV.